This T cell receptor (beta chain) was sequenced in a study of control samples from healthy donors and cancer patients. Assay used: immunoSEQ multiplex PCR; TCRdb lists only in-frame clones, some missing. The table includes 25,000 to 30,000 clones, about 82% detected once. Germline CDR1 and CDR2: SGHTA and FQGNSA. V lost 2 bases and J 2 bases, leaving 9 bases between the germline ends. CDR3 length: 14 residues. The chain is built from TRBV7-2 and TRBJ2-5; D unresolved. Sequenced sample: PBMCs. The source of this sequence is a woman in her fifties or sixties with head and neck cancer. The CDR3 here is CASSLYKEQETQYF. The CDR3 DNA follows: TGTGCCAGCAGCTTATATAAGGAACAAGAGACCCAGTACTTC.